These 17 T cell receptor beta chains were sequenced from one sample in a study of T cell changes during pregnancy in multiple sclerosis. Generated by immunoSEQ multiplex PCR, the TCRdb table keeps only in-frame clones and is missing some. Of tens of thousands of clones listed, 88% are singletons. This specimen was CD4+ T cells from peripheral blood mononuclear cells, taken in the first trimester of pregnancy. These TCRs come from a female donor with multiple sclerosis, enrolled in a pregnancy study.

The genes are TRBV9 and TRBJ2-1, with TRBD1 matching over 11 bases. The CDR3 spans 15 residues. Germline CDR1 SGDLS, CDR2 YYNGEE. V dropped 4 bases and J dropped 8; count of bases not matched to a gene: 8. Written as DNA, the CDR3 is TGTGCCAGCAGCAGGGACAGGGGGGACTGGGATGAGCAGTTCTTC. It is translated as CASSRDRGDWDEQFF.

V gene TRBV30 combines with J gene TRBJ2-7, with a tentative D call TRBD1 (5 bases). The CDR3 covers 13 residues. Trimming took off 5 bases at V and 0 bases at J, with 11 bases between the two ends. Per germline, CDR1 GTSNPN and CDR2 SVGIG (reference sequence). The CDR3 reads CAWSQDTSYEQYF. The CDR3 DNA reads TGTGCCTGGTCCCAGGACACCTCCTACGAGCAGTACTTC.

This chain uses TRBV19 with TRBJ1-2; no clear D. Germline CDR1 LNHDA, CDR2 SQIVND (reference sequence). This CDR3 has 14 residues. Trimming left V 3 bases short and J 8 bases short, with 16 bases between. In DNA, the CDR3 is TGTGCCAGTAGTATTGGTTGGCAGGATGGAGGCTACACCTTC. It codes for CASSIGWQDGGYTF.

V and J are TRBV7-9 and TRBJ2-7; possible D gene TRBD1, 6 bases. The CDR3 totals 14 residues. CDR1 and CDR2 (germline): SEHNR, FQNEAQ (reference sequence). Trimming shortened V by 8 bases and J by 2 bases, and 16 bases separated the two germline ends. CDR3 in amino acids: CASALGGSTYEQYF. CDR3 DNA sequence: TGTGCCAGCGCCCTTGGGGGCAGTACCTACGAGCAGTACTTC. Looking up the rest from reference TRBV7-9 and TRBJ2-7 gives the full variable domain: DTGVSQNPRHKITKRGQNVTFRCDPISEHNRLYWYRQTLGQGPEFLTYFQNEAQLEKSRLLSDRFSAERPKGSFSTLEIQRTEQGDSAMYLCASALGGSTYEQYFGPGTRLTVT.

CDR3 sequence (DNA): TGTGCCTGGAGGGGGGACAGGGTAATCGGGGGCTACACCTTC. Amino acid sequence: CAWRGDRVIGGYTF. This chain joins TRBV30 and TRBJ1-2; 9 nucleotides line up with TRBD1. The CDR3 runs to 14 residues. Germline values: CDR1 GTSNPN, CDR2 SVGIG (reference sequence). V was pared by 3 bases and J by 8 bases, with 10 bases of the junction left unmatched. Looking up the rest from reference TRBV30 and TRBJ1-2 gives the full variable domain: SQTIHQWPATLVQPVGSPLSLECTVEGTSNPNLYWYRQAAGRGLQLLFYSVGIGQISSEVPQNLSASRPQDRQFILSSKKLLLSDSGFYLCAWRGDRVIGGYTFGSGTRLTVV.

The V call is TRBV6-5, the J call TRBJ1-1, with a tentative D call TRBD1 (5 bases). The CDR3 sequence is 13 residues long. V dropped 6 bases and J dropped 1 base, with 9 bases sitting between them. Germline CDR1 reads MNHEY; CDR2 reads SVGAGI. CDR3 in DNA: TGTGCCAGCAGGGACCAGGGGAACACTGAAGCTTTCTTT. It translates to CASRDQGNTEAFF.

This clone was seen once. The chain has TRBV29-1 and TRBJ2-1; 9 bases map to TRBD1. Germline V gene sequence: CDR1 SQVTM, CDR2 ANQGSEA. Losses at the gene ends were 6 bases for V and 11 bases for J; bases not matched to a gene: 5. CDR3 size: 11 residues. In nucleotides, the CDR3 is TGCAGCGTCAGGGACAGGGAGAAGCAGTTCTTC. It yields the protein CSVRDREKQFF.

In the case of this clone: Sequence at one end of the junction differs from germline and may be a read error. The J gene is TRBJ2-1, the V gene TRBV20-1; 10 bases line up with TRBD1. The CDR3 covers 11 residues. Looked up from germline, CDR1 is DFQATT and CDR2 is SNEGSKA (reference sequence). CDR3 coding DNA: TGCAGTGCTAGGAGGACAGGGGGGAGGCTCTTC. As protein: CSARRTGGRLF.

This clone was counted once. This chain connects TRBV6-1 to TRBJ2-1; 7 nucleotides align to TRBD1. Trimming removed 8 bases from V and 5 bases from J; junction bases left unmatched: 6. The CDR3 has 13 amino acids. Per germline, CDR1 MNHNS and CDR2 SASEGT. CDR3 region: CASLGTVDNEQFF. In nucleotides, the CDR3 is TGTGCCAGCTTAGGGACAGTCGACAATGAGCAGTTCTTC.

The V call is TRBV5-4, the J call TRBJ2-7; D is possibly TRBD2 (5 bases). Germline V lookup: CDR1 SGHNT, CDR2 YYREEE (reference sequence). The CDR3 runs to 14 residues. Trimming stripped 0 bases from V and 4 bases from J, with 11 bases between. CDR3 protein: CASSLGAGGYEQYF. Here the CDR3 DNA reads TGTGCCAGCAGCTTGGGGGCGGGTGGGTACGAGCAGTACTTC.

This CDR3 reads CASSGTSGLSYEQYF. Written as DNA, the CDR3 is TGTGCCAGCAGTGGGACTAGCGGGCTCTCCTACGAGCAGTACTTC. The chain combines TRBV6-1 with TRBJ2-7, with 11 bases that match TRBD2. The V gene end was trimmed by 4 bases and the J gene end by 0 bases; junction bases not matched to a gene: 2. There are 15 residues in the CDR3. From germline, CDR1 is MNHNS and CDR2 SASEGT.

In this sample, this clone turned up once. V usage is TRBV5-1 and J usage is TRBJ2-5, with D perhaps TRBD2 (6 bases). The germline CDR1 and CDR2 sequences are SGHRS and YFSETQ. There are 13 residues in the CDR3. Trimming removed 3 bases from V and 5 bases from J, with 11 bases in between. CDR3 nucleotides: TGCGCCAGCAGCTCCGCGGGATGGGAGACCCAGTACTTC. Protein: CASSSAGWETQYF.

A few counts support this clone. CDR3 nucleotides: TGTGCCAGCAGCCAAGGTCCAACCTCGGCGGCCTCCTACGAGCAGTACTTC. Its protein product is CASSQGPTSAASYEQYF. This sequence joins TRBV4-2 and TRBJ2-7; D is unclear. Trimming shortened V by 1 base and J by 0 bases, and 16 bases separated the two germline ends. Germline V gives CDR1 LGHNA, CDR2 YNFKEQ. This CDR3 is built from 17 residues.

The rearrangement links TRBV6-1 to TRBJ2-2; TRBD2 aligns across 7 bases. The CDR3 contains 15 residues. Germline assignment: CDR1 MNHNS and CDR2 SASEGT. V shed 6 bases, J shed 1 base, and the junction held 5 bases outside the gene matches. Here the CDR3 DNA reads TGTGCCAGCAGCGAGACGGGAGGGAACACCGGGGAGCTGTTTTTT. Translation: CASSETGGNTGELFF.

This rearrangement joins TRBV5-1 to TRBJ2-1; D may be TRBD1 (5 bases). The CDR3 is 15 residues long. V lost 3 bases and J 6 bases, leaving 16 bases between the germline ends. In germline, CDR1 is SGHRS, CDR2 YFSETQ. CDR3 bases: TGCGCCAGCAGCTCGGACACATGGGCCCTCAATGAGCAGTTCTTC. It yields the protein CASSSDTWALNEQFF.

This clone was counted only a few times. The chain is built from TRBV5-1 and TRBJ2-1; D is possibly TRBD1 (6 bases). The germline gives CDR1 SGHRS, CDR2 YFSETQ. Trimming shortened V by 10 bases and J by 7 bases, and 12 bases separated the two germline ends. The CDR3 extends over 11 amino acids. The CDR3 region has the DNA TGCGCCTCCGCTACAGGGAATGAGCAGTTCTTC. Its translation: CASATGNEQFF. Based on the CDR3 plus reference TRBV5-1 and TRBJ2-1, the full variable domain is KAGVTQTPRYLIKTRGQQVTLSCSPISGHRSVSWYQQTPGQGLQFLFEYFSETQRNKGNFPGRFSGRQFSNSRSEMNVSTLELGDSALYLCASATGNEQFFGPGTRLTVL.

The chain couples TRBV28 to TRBJ2-2; 7 nucleotides match TRBD2. Germline trimming cut 3 bases from V and 4 bases from J; bases unmatched to any gene: 5. This CDR3 comprises 15 residues. CDR1 is MDHEN and CDR2 is SYDVKM in the germline V gene. The CDR3, as DNA: TGTGCCAGCAGTTTGGCCCCGGGGGGCACCGGGGAGCTGTTTTTT. This codes for CASSLAPGGTGELFF.